The rows below give T cell receptor beta chains drawn from one sample of a study of OX40 agonist ivuxolimab in advanced cancers. Generated by immunoSEQ multiplex PCR, the TCRdb table keeps only in-frame clones and is missing some. The sample includes fewer than 200,000 clones, 85% to 95% of them seen just once. Source: CD4+ or CD8+ T cells sorted from blood, taken in a trial of the OX40 agonist ivuxolimab. The receptors come from an adult with an advanced solid tumor such as melanoma, head and neck, liver or kidney cancer. Both conserved end residues are part of each CDR3. The D gene is left open where the match is weak. Only some rows state a clone size, as once, few, many or a class for expanded clones.

TRBV19	.	TRBJ2-3	.	CASGSRGIVDTQYF	TGTGCCTCTGGGAGCAGGGGAATTGTAGATACGCAGTATTTT
TRBV10-3	.	TRBJ2-5	TRBD1	CAIGAGGETQYF	TGTGCCATCGGCGCAGGGGGAGAGACCCAGTACTTC
TRBV27	.	TRBJ2-3	.	CASARADTQYF	TGTGCCAGTGCACGGGCAGATACGCAGTATTTT
TRBV7-2	.	TRBJ2-1	TRBD2	CATKSRREIPHEQFF	TGTGCCACCAAGTCTCGGCGGGAGATCCCCCATGAGCAGTTCTTC
TRBV23-1	.	TRBJ2-2	TRBD1	CASSQSGTGRAGELFF	TGCGCCAGCAGTCAATCGGGGACAGGGAGGGCCGGGGAGCTGTTTTTT
TRBV25-1	once	TRBJ1-4	.	CASSEFSSGGHHEKLFF	TGTGCCAGCAGTGAATTTTCGTCCGGGGGGCATCATGAAAAACTGTTTTTT
TRBV4-3	.	TRBJ2-3	.	CASSQVDSDTQYF	TGCGCCAGCAGCCAAGTCGACTCAGATACGCAGTATTTT
TRBV6-5	.	TRBJ2-3	TRBD2	CASRSGRLTDTQYF	TGTGCCAGCAGGAGCGGGAGACTTACAGATACGCAGTATTTT
TRBV6-5	once	TRBJ2-4	.	CASSSGPSLAKNIQYF	TGTGCCAGCAGTTCCGGACCATCCTTAGCCAAAAACATTCAGTACTTC
TRBV29-1	.	TRBJ2-4	TRBD2	CSVEGREGKNIQYF	TGCAGCGTTGAAGGTCGGGAGGGCAAAAACATTCAGTACTTC
TRBV7-9	.	TRBJ2-1	TRBD1	CASSRGQGDVNEQFF	TGTGCCAGCAGCCGGGGACAGGGGGATGTCAATGAGCAGTTCTTC
TRBV5-1	.	TRBJ1-4	.	CASGPTWGTNEKLFF	TGCGCCAGTGGCCCAACGTGGGGGACTAATGAAAAACTGTTTTTT
TRBV10-3	once	TRBJ1-1	TRBD1	CAITSTGGTEAFF	TGTGCCATCACTTCGACAGGGGGGACTGAAGCTTTCTTT
TRBV10-2	.	TRBJ1-2	.	CAILGGTNYGYTF	TGCGCCATCCTTGGGGGAACTAACTATGGCTACACCTTC
TRBV7-3	.	TRBJ2-2	.	CASSPWGPNTGELFF	TGTGCCAGCAGCCCGTGGGGCCCGAACACCGGGGAGCTGTTTTTT
TRBV7-6	.	TRBJ2-1	TRBD2	CASSPGLAGVGEQFF	TGTGCCAGCAGCCCGGGGCTAGCGGGAGTGGGTGAGCAGTTCTTC
TRBV7-2	.	TRBJ1-1	TRBD1	CASRGTGMNTEAFF	TGTGCCAGCAGGGGGACAGGGATGAACACTGAAGCTTTCTTT
TRBV7-2	.	TRBJ2-5	.	CASSLGPQETQYF	TGTGCCAGCAGCTTAGGACCACAAGAGACCCAGTACTTC
TRBV28	.	TRBJ1-2	.	CASSLLVGPNYGYTF	TGTGCCAGCAGTTTATTAGTGGGTCCGAACTATGGCTACACCTTC
TRBV5-6	.	TRBJ1-2	.	CASIPASGAFGYTF	TGTGCCAGCATCCCGGCGTCGGGGGCGTTTGGCTACACCTTC
TRBV6-1	.	TRBJ1-5	.	CATMGRGGQPQHF	TGTGCCACCATGGGCAGGGGTGGCCAGCCCCAGCATTTT
TRBV19	.	TRBJ2-7	.	CASSIRDWGSYEQYF	TGTGCCAGTAGTATCCGGGACTGGGGGAGCTACGAGCAGTACTTC
TRBV5-1	.	TRBJ2-1	TRBD1	CASSLGQGNRDEQFF	TGCGCCAGCAGCTTGGGACAGGGCAATAGGGATGAGCAGTTCTTC
TRBV4-1	.	TRBJ1-3	.	CASSQEGGGFGNTIYF	TGCGCCAGCAGCCAAGAAGGTGGGGGCTTTGGAAACACCATATATTTT
TRBV10-3	.	TRBJ2-7	TRBD2	CAIRVSGNGGEQYF	TGTGCCATCAGGGTTAGCGGGAATGGGGGCGAGCAGTACTTC
TRBV10-3	.	TRBJ1-1	.	CAISEWQWNTEAFF	TGTGCCATCAGTGAGTGGCAGTGGAACACTGAAGCTTTCTTT
TRBV18	once	TRBJ1-2	.	CASSPSEDYGYTF	TGTGCCAGCTCACCAAGTGAAGACTATGGCTACACCTTC
TRBV7-3	once	TRBJ2-5	.	CASSLVSGYETQYF	TGTGCCAGCAGCTTAGTAAGCGGGTATGAGACCCAGTACTTC